The 2 T cell receptor beta chains presented below share a single source sample, sequenced in a study of beta chain features in type 1 diabetes (dated 2018 in TCRdb). The library was obtained by the immunoSEQ multiplex PCR assay. The entire amount of isolated RNA was reverse transcribed using the High Capacity cDNA Reverse Transcription Kit, so the sequenced TCRB transcripts were expressed ones. In TCRdb, the immuneACCESS table is reduced to in-frame sequences with V and J assigned. These tables do not hold every clone; where another copy was compared, an unresolved V gene accounts for under half, and the others remain unexplained. The table for this sample lists around 240,000 clones; about 71% of them were counted only once. 0.053% of the sample rests with the top ten. Specimen: naive CD4+ T cells from blood. In light of the paper, this sample's cell subset or site label describes: true naive CD4+ T cells. All receptors derive from a man aged 25-45 years in good health.

The chain carries TRBV29-1 and TRBJ2-3; D is perhaps TRBD1 (6 bases). V was pared by 0 bases and J by 0 bases, with 13 bases between. Per germline, CDR1 SQVTM and CDR2 ANQGSEA. The CDR3 has 16 amino acids. The CDR3 region is CSVEDLWQGSTDTQYF. The DNA for the CDR3 is TGCAGCGTTGAAGATCTTTGGCAGGGGAGCACAGATACGCAGTATTTT.

This chain uses TRBV10-3 with TRBJ2-5; 8 positions agree with TRBD1. Germline assignment: CDR1 ENHRY and CDR2 SYGVKD. V lost 9 bases to trimming and J lost 1 base; unmatched junction nucleotides: 1. This CDR3 comprises 12 residues. CDR3 nucleotides: TGTGCCATAGGACAGGGCCAAGAGACCCAGTACTTC. Translation gives CAIGQGQETQYF.